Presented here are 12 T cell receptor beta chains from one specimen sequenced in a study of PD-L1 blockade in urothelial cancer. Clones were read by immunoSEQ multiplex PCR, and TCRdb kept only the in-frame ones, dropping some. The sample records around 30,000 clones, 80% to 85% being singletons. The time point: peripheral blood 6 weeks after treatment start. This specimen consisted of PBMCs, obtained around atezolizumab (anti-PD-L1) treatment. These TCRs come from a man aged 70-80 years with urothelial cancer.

The CDR3 is CASSLAGGPSYEQYF. Written as DNA, the CDR3 is TGCGCCAGCAGCTTGGCAGGGGGGCCATCCTACGAGCAGTACTTC. This chain connects TRBV5-1 to TRBJ2-7; the D gene is possibly TRBD1 (7 bases). This CDR3 comprises 15 residues. Germline-derived CDR1 and CDR2 are SGHRS and YFSETQ. The V end was cut by 0 bases, the J end by 1 base, with 11 bases between. Full variable domain (remainder filled in from reference TRBV5-1 and TRBJ2-7): KAGVTQTPRYLIKTRGQQVTLSCSPISGHRSVSWYQQTPGQGLQFLFEYFSETQRNKGNFPGRFSGRQFSNSRSEMNVSTLELGDSALYLCASSLAGGPSYEQYFGPGTRLTVT.

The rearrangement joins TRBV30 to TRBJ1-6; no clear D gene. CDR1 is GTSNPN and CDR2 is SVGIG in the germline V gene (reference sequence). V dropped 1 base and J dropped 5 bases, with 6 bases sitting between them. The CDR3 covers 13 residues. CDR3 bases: TGTGCCTGGAGTGGACAAAATAATTCACCCCTCCACTTT. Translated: CAWSGQNNSPLHF. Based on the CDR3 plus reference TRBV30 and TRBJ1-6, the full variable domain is SQTIHQWPATLVQPVGSPLSLECTVEGTSNPNLYWYRQAAGRGLQLLFYSVGIGQISSEVPQNLSASRPQDRQFILSSKKLLLSDSGFYLCAWSGQNNSPLHFGNGTRLTVT.

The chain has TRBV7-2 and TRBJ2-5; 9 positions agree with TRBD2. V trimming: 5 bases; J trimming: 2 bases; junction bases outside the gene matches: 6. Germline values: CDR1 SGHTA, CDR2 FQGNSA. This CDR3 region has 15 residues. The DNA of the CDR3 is TGTGCCAGCAGCCCGTTAGCGGGGGTTCAAGAGACCCAGTACTTC. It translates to CASSPLAGVQETQYF.

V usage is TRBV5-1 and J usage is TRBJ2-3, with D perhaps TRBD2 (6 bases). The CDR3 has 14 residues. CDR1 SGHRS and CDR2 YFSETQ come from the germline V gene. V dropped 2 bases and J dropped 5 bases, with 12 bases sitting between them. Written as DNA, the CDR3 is TGCGCCAGCAGCTTCTCGATGCGGGGAGATACGCAGTATTTT. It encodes CASSFSMRGDTQYF.

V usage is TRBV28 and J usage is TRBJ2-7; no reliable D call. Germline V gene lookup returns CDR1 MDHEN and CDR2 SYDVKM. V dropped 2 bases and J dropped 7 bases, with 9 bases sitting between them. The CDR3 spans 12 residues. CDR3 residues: CASSLVTGEQYF. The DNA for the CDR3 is TGTGCCAGCAGTTTAGTTACCGGGGAGCAGTACTTC.

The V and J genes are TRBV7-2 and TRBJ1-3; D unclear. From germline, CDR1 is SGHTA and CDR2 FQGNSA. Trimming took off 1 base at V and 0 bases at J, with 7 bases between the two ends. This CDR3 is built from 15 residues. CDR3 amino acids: CASSLDSRSGNTIYF. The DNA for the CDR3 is TGTGCCAGCAGCTTAGACAGTCGCTCTGGAAACACCATATATTTT.

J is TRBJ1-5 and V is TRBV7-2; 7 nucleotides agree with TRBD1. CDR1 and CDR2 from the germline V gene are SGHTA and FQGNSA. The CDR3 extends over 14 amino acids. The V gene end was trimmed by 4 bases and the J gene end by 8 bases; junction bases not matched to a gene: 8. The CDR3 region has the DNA TGTGCCAGCAGCTCACAGGGGCCGGGGAAGCCCCAGCATTTT. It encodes CASSSQGPGKPQHF.

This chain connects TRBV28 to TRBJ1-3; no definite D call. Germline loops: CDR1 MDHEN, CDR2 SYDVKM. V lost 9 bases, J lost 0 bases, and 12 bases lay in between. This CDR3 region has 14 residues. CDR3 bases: TGTGCCAGTGCTGCGCGGGGCTCTGGAAACACCATATATTTT. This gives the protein CASAARGSGNTIYF.

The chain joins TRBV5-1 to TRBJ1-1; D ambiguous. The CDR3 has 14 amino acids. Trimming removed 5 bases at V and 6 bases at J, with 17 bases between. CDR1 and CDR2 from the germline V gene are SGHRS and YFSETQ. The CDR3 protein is CASSVAPTQPEAFF. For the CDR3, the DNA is TGCGCCAGCAGTGTTGCTCCTACACAGCCTGAAGCTTTCTTT.

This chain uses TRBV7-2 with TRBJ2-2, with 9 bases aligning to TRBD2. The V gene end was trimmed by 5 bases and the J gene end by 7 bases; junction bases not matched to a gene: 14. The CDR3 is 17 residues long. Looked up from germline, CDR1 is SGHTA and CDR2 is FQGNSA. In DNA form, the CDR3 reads TGTGCCAGCAGCCCGACTAGGGCTAGCGGGGAGGGCGGGGAGCTGTTTTTT. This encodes CASSPTRASGEGGELFF. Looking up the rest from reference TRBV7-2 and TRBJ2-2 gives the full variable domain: GAGVSQSPSNKVTEKGKDVELRCDPISGHTALYWYRQSLGQGLEFLIYFQGNSAPDKSGLPSDRFSAERTGGSVSTLTIQRTQQEDSAVYLCASSPTRASGEGGELFFGEGSRLTVL.

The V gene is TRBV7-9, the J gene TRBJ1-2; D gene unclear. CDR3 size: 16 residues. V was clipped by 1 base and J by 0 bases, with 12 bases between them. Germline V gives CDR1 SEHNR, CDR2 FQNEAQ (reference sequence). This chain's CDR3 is CASSLEGGTSNYGYTF. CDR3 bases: TGTGCCAGCAGCTTAGAGGGAGGCACCTCTAACTATGGCTACACCTTC.

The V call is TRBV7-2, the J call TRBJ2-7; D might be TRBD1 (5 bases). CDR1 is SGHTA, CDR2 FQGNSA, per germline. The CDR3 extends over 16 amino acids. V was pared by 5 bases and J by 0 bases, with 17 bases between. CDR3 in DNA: TGTGCCAGCAGCCCACCCCAAGCACAGGACTCCTACGAGCAGTACTTC. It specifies CASSPPQAQDSYEQYF.